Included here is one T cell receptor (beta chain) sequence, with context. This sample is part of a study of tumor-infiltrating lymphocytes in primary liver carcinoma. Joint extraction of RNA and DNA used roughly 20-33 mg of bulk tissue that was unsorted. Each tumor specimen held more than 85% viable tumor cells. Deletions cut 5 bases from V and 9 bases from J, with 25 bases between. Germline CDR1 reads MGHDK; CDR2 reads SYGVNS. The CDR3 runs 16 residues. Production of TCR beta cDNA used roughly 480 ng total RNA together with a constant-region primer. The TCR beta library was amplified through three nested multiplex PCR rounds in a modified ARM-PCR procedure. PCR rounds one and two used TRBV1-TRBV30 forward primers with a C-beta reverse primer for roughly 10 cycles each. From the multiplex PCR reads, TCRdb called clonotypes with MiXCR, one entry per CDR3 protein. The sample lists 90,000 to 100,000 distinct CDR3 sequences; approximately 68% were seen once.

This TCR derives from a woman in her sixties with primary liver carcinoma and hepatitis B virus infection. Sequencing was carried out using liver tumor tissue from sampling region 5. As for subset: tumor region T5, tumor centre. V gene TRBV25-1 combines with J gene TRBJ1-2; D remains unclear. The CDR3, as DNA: TGTGCCAGCAGTACCTCGGGCGACGTCCGACGGGTTAGCTACACCTTC. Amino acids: CASSTSGDVRRVSYTF.